The rows below give T cell receptor beta chains drawn from one sample of a study of control samples from healthy donors and cancer patients. Using immunoSEQ multiplex PCR, the repertoire was profiled, and TCRdb retains in-frame clones only, with some absent. The sample includes about 84,000 clones, roughly nine tenths of them seen just once. The sequencing input was blood. These TCRs come from a man under 40 in good health. CDR3s include the opening cysteine and the closing phenylalanine or tryptophan. The order of the fields is clone size, CDR3 length, V gene, J gene, D gene, CDR3 DNA, CDR3 protein. D genes are given only for firm matches. Only part of the rows carry a size: once, few, many, or a class if the clone is expanded.

clone_size: NA
cdr3_length: 14
v_call: TRBV25-1
j_call: TRBJ2-7
d_call: TRBD1
cdr3_nt: TGTGCCAGCAGTGAATCCCCAGGGGGCTACGAGCAGTACTTC
cdr3_aa: CASSESPGGYEQYF

clone_size: NA
cdr3_length: 15
v_call: TRBV7-6
j_call: TRBJ2-3
d_call: NA
cdr3_nt: TGTGCCAGCAGCCAAGCGGGCTTAACCGAAGATACGCAGTATTTT
cdr3_aa: CASSQAGLTEDTQYF

clone_size: NA
cdr3_length: 15
v_call: TRBV19
j_call: TRBJ1-1
d_call: TRBD1
cdr3_nt: TGTGCCAGTAGTTGGGATCAACAGGGGCTGACTGAAGCTTTCTTT
cdr3_aa: CASSWDQQGLTEAFF

clone_size: NA
cdr3_length: 13
v_call: TRBV9
j_call: TRBJ2-1
d_call: NA
cdr3_nt: TGTGCCAGCAGCGTAGTTCCTTACAATGAGCAGTTCTTC
cdr3_aa: CASSVVPYNEQFF

clone_size: NA
cdr3_length: 11
v_call: TRBV28
j_call: TRBJ2-3
d_call: TRBD2
cdr3_nt: TGTGCCAGCAGTTCGGGGGGGGGTCAGTATTTT
cdr3_aa: CASSSGGGQYF

clone_size: NA
cdr3_length: 16
v_call: TRBV27
j_call: TRBJ2-5
d_call: TRBD1
cdr3_nt: TGTGCCAGCAGTTTTTCGTACAGGGGGCGCAGAGAGACCCAGTACTTC
cdr3_aa: CASSFSYRGRRETQYF

clone_size: NA
cdr3_length: 15
v_call: TRBV29-1
j_call: TRBJ2-4
d_call: NA
cdr3_nt: TGCAGCGTTGTAGATGGAATGGCAGTCACAAACATTCAGTACTTC
cdr3_aa: CSVVDGMAVTNIQYF

clone_size: few
cdr3_length: 17
v_call: TRBV5-1
j_call: TRBJ1-6
d_call: TRBD1
cdr3_nt: TGCGCCAGCAGCTATACACAGGGGGCATCCTATAATTCACCCCTCCACTTT
cdr3_aa: CASSYTQGASYNSPLHF

clone_size: NA
cdr3_length: 13
v_call: TRBV28
j_call: TRBJ2-7
d_call: NA
cdr3_nt: TGTGCCAGCAGTTGGACAGCCTCCTACGAGCAGTACTTC
cdr3_aa: CASSWTASYEQYF

clone_size: NA
cdr3_length: 16
v_call: TRBV11-3
j_call: TRBJ2-7
d_call: NA
cdr3_nt: TGTGCCAGCAGCTTAGGGGACGGGGCGGGCTCCTACGAGCAGTACTTC
cdr3_aa: CASSLGDGAGSYEQYF

clone_size: NA
cdr3_length: 13
v_call: TRBV12-3/TRBV12-4
j_call: TRBJ1-1
d_call: NA
cdr3_nt: TGTGCCATCACTAAATGGGCGGGGACTGAAGCTTTCTTT
cdr3_aa: CAITKWAGTEAFF

clone_size: NA
cdr3_length: 15
v_call: TRBV5-1
j_call: TRBJ1-4
d_call: TRBD1
cdr3_nt: TGCGCCAGCAGTACCGGGACAGGGCTTGGGGAAAAACTGTTTTTT
cdr3_aa: CASSTGTGLGEKLFF

clone_size: once
cdr3_length: 12
v_call: TRBV6-2/TRBV6-3
j_call: TRBJ1-2
d_call: NA
cdr3_nt: TGTGCCAGCAGCGGCTTCTTTTATGGCTACACCTTC
cdr3_aa: CASSGFFYGYTF

clone_size: NA
cdr3_length: 13
v_call: TRBV6-1
j_call: TRBJ1-2
d_call: NA
cdr3_nt: TGTGCCAGCAGTGACCCCCCCCAGACAGGCTACACCTTC
cdr3_aa: CASSDPPQTGYTF

clone_size: NA
cdr3_length: 18
v_call: TRBV4-1
j_call: TRBJ2-1
d_call: NA
cdr3_nt: TGCGCCAGCAGCCAAGATCTCGCAGGGGCCTCTCGGGGGAATGAGCAGTTCTTC
cdr3_aa: CASSQDLAGASRGNEQFF

clone_size: NA
cdr3_length: 17
v_call: TRBV29-1
j_call: TRBJ2-7
d_call: TRBD2
cdr3_nt: TGCATGCCCGTCCCGGGTGGCGGGAGAGCCCTAGGATACGAGCAGTACTTC
cdr3_aa: CMPVPGGGRALGYEQYF

clone_size: NA
cdr3_length: 14
v_call: TRBV5-1
j_call: TRBJ1-1
d_call: NA
cdr3_nt: TGCGCCAGCAGCTTGTCCACGTGGGGCACTGAAGCTTTCTTT
cdr3_aa: CASSLSTWGTEAFF

clone_size: once
cdr3_length: 17
v_call: TRBV7-3
j_call: TRBJ1-1
d_call: TRBD1
cdr3_nt: TGTGCCAGCAGCGCCGACGACAGGGGACTCTCGAACACTGAAGCTTTCTTT
cdr3_aa: CASSADDRGLSNTEAFF

clone_size: NA
cdr3_length: 14
v_call: TRBV5-1
j_call: TRBJ2-5
d_call: TRBD1
cdr3_nt: TGCGCCAGCAGCAGCCCGGACAGGGGGGAGACCCAGTACTTC
cdr3_aa: CASSSPDRGETQYF

clone_size: NA
cdr3_length: 17
v_call: TRBV27
j_call: TRBJ2-5
d_call: TRBD2
cdr3_nt: TGTGCCAGCAGTGGGACTAGCGGGGTAAAGTACCAAGAGACCCAGTACTTC
cdr3_aa: CASSGTSGVKYQETQYF

clone_size: NA
cdr3_length: 15
v_call: TRBV7-9
j_call: TRBJ2-1
d_call: NA
cdr3_nt: TGTGCCAGCACCGTTGCGGACAGATATTACAATGAGCAGTTCTTC
cdr3_aa: CASTVADRYYNEQFF

clone_size: once
cdr3_length: 16
v_call: TRBV6-2/TRBV6-3
j_call: TRBJ1-2
d_call: TRBD1
cdr3_nt: TGTGCCAGCAGTTACTTAAAATGGGACAGGCAGACTGGCTACACCTTC
cdr3_aa: CASSYLKWDRQTGYTF

clone_size: NA
cdr3_length: 16
v_call: TRBV4-2
j_call: TRBJ2-4
d_call: NA
cdr3_nt: TGTGCCAGCAGCCAAGATCTCCCAGAAGGCCAAAACATTCAGTACTTC
cdr3_aa: CASSQDLPEGQNIQYF

clone_size: NA
cdr3_length: 17
v_call: TRBV7-2
j_call: TRBJ1-3
d_call: TRBD1
cdr3_nt: TGTGCCAGCAGCTTAGGGCCGGGACAGGTCTCTGGAAACACCATATATTTT
cdr3_aa: CASSLGPGQVSGNTIYF

clone_size: NA
cdr3_length: 13
v_call: TRBV6-1
j_call: TRBJ1-2
d_call: NA
cdr3_nt: TGTGCCAGCAGTGAAAACAAGGACTATGGCTACACCTTC
cdr3_aa: CASSENKDYGYTF

clone_size: NA
cdr3_length: 18
v_call: TRBV5-1
j_call: TRBJ2-6
d_call: NA
cdr3_nt: TGCGCCAGCAGCACGCGACAGTTAACTCGCTCTGGGGCCAACGTCCTGACTTTC
cdr3_aa: CASSTRQLTRSGANVLTF

clone_size: NA
cdr3_length: 14
v_call: TRBV27
j_call: TRBJ1-6
d_call: NA
cdr3_nt: TGTGCCAGCAGTTTGGGCGCCCCAAATTCACCCCTCCACTTT
cdr3_aa: CASSLGAPNSPLHF

clone_size: NA
cdr3_length: 13
v_call: TRBV7-9
j_call: TRBJ1-1
d_call: NA
cdr3_nt: TGTGCCAGCAGCTTTGTACAGCCTAATGAAGCTTTCTTT
cdr3_aa: CASSFVQPNEAFF

clone_size: NA
cdr3_length: 16
v_call: TRBV7-8
j_call: TRBJ1-4
d_call: NA
cdr3_nt: TGTGCCAGCAGCTTAAGGCAGGGTGGCCCTAATGAAAAACTGTTTTTT
cdr3_aa: CASSLRQGGPNEKLFF

clone_size: NA
cdr3_length: 12
v_call: TRBV19
j_call: TRBJ2-3
d_call: NA
cdr3_nt: TGTGCCAGTAGCGATCCGTCGGATACGCAGTATTTT
cdr3_aa: CASSDPSDTQYF

clone_size: NA
cdr3_length: 12
v_call: TRBV6-5
j_call: TRBJ2-5
d_call: NA
cdr3_nt: TGTGCCGGGGGACGGATACAAGAGACCCAGTACTTC
cdr3_aa: CAGGRIQETQYF

clone_size: NA
cdr3_length: 18
v_call: TRBV5-1
j_call: TRBJ1-6
d_call: NA
cdr3_nt: TGCGCCAGCAGCTTGGAGGAGGGGGGGCCAGTCCCCGGATCACCCCTCCACTTT
cdr3_aa: CASSLEEGGPVPGSPLHF

clone_size: NA
cdr3_length: 15
v_call: TRBV4-2
j_call: TRBJ2-5
d_call: NA
cdr3_nt: TGTGCCAGCAGCCAAGATAAACGGCAGCAAGAGACCCAGTACTTC
cdr3_aa: CASSQDKRQQETQYF

clone_size: few
cdr3_length: 16
v_call: TRBV10-3
j_call: TRBJ1-3
d_call: TRBD1
cdr3_nt: TGTGCCGCCGGGACAGGACCTAATCTCTCTGGAAACACCATATATTTT
cdr3_aa: CAAGTGPNLSGNTIYF

clone_size: NA
cdr3_length: 14
v_call: TRBV30
j_call: TRBJ1-1
d_call: NA
cdr3_nt: TGTGCCTGGAGACAGAGGGGAGGGAACACTGAAGCTTTCTTT
cdr3_aa: CAWRQRGGNTEAFF

clone_size: NA
cdr3_length: 19
v_call: TRBV4-1
j_call: TRBJ1-6
d_call: NA
cdr3_nt: TGCGCCAGCAGCCAAGGTTGGGCCGTCCCGGGTGGGCTTAATTCACCCCTCCACTTT
cdr3_aa: CASSQGWAVPGGLNSPLHF

clone_size: NA
cdr3_length: 16
v_call: TRBV2
j_call: TRBJ2-5
d_call: TRBD1
cdr3_nt: TGTGCCAGCAGTGAAAGTTGGGGGACAGGGAAAGAGACCCAGTACTTC
cdr3_aa: CASSESWGTGKETQYF

clone_size: NA
cdr3_length: 12
v_call: TRBV14
j_call: TRBJ1-4
d_call: NA
cdr3_nt: TGTGCCAGCAGCCAAGTGGCAGAAAAACTGTTTTTT
cdr3_aa: CASSQVAEKLFF

clone_size: NA
cdr3_length: 13
v_call: TRBV15
j_call: TRBJ2-7
d_call: NA
cdr3_nt: TGTGCCACCAGCTTGCGGGGAACCTACGAGCAGTACTTC
cdr3_aa: CATSLRGTYEQYF

clone_size: once
cdr3_length: 11
v_call: TRBV6-6
j_call: TRBJ1-1
d_call: NA
cdr3_nt: TGTGTTACAGGGTTGAACACTGAAGCTTTCTTT
cdr3_aa: CVTGLNTEAFF

clone_size: NA
cdr3_length: 16
v_call: TRBV5-5
j_call: TRBJ1-5
d_call: NA
cdr3_nt: TGTGCCAGCAGCTTGGGGGGGGGCCTCCCCAATCAGCCCCAGCATTTT
cdr3_aa: CASSLGGGLPNQPQHF

clone_size: NA
cdr3_length: 15
v_call: TRBV10-3
j_call: TRBJ1-5
d_call: TRBD1
cdr3_nt: TGTGCCATCGGCCAGACAGGGAGGGACAATCAGCCCCAGCATTTT
cdr3_aa: CAIGQTGRDNQPQHF

clone_size: NA
cdr3_length: 14
v_call: TRBV11-2
j_call: TRBJ2-7
d_call: NA
cdr3_nt: TGTGCCAGCAGCTTGGCCGGAGGGCCCGACGAGCAGTACTTC
cdr3_aa: CASSLAGGPDEQYF

clone_size: NA
cdr3_length: 12
v_call: TRBV13
j_call: TRBJ1-2
d_call: NA
cdr3_nt: TGTGCCAGCAGCTTAGGTACCTATGGCTACACCTTC
cdr3_aa: CASSLGTYGYTF

clone_size: NA
cdr3_length: 14
v_call: TRBV7-2
j_call: TRBJ1-1
d_call: NA
cdr3_nt: TGTGCCAGCAGCTGGTCAGGGGTGAACACTGAAGCTTTCTTT
cdr3_aa: CASSWSGVNTEAFF

clone_size: NA
cdr3_length: 16
v_call: TRBV14
j_call: TRBJ1-5
d_call: NA
cdr3_nt: TGTGCCAGCAGCCAAAGAGGGGTAAATAGCAATCAGCCCCAGCATTTT
cdr3_aa: CASSQRGVNSNQPQHF

clone_size: once
cdr3_length: 13
v_call: TRBV19
j_call: TRBJ1-1
d_call: NA
cdr3_nt: TGTGCCAGTAGTACCTGGGACGGAGGGCGTAATTTCTTT
cdr3_aa: CASSTWDGGRNFF

clone_size: NA
cdr3_length: 15
v_call: TRBV10-3
j_call: TRBJ2-7
d_call: TRBD1
cdr3_nt: TGTGCCATCAGTTTGGGACAGGGGATGTCCTACGAGCAGTACTTC
cdr3_aa: CAISLGQGMSYEQYF

clone_size: NA
cdr3_length: 12
v_call: TRBV6-5
j_call: TRBJ1-1
d_call: NA
cdr3_nt: TGTGCCAGCAGTTATGGGGGGACTGAAGCTTTCTTT
cdr3_aa: CASSYGGTEAFF

clone_size: once
cdr3_length: 17
v_call: TRBV6-2/TRBV6-3
j_call: TRBJ2-3
d_call: NA
cdr3_nt: TGTGCCAGCAGTGGGCGCCCTACTAGGAGGGGTACAGATACGCAGTATTTT
cdr3_aa: CASSGRPTRRGTDTQYF

clone_size: NA
cdr3_length: 14
v_call: TRBV30
j_call: TRBJ1-5
d_call: NA
cdr3_nt: TGTGCCTGGAGCCCGGGGCAGGGGAGGCAGCCCCAGCATTTT
cdr3_aa: CAWSPGQGRQPQHF

clone_size: NA
cdr3_length: 17
v_call: TRBV7-3
j_call: TRBJ2-1
d_call: NA
cdr3_nt: TGTGCCAGCAGCTTAAAGGCAGGTTCGAGCTCCTACAATGAGCAGTTCTTC
cdr3_aa: CASSLKAGSSSYNEQFF

clone_size: NA
cdr3_length: 16
v_call: TRBV9
j_call: TRBJ2-3
d_call: NA
cdr3_nt: TGTGCCAGCCCCGGGAGACGGACCACTAGCACAGATACGCAGTATTTT
cdr3_aa: CASPGRRTTSTDTQYF